The 26 T cell receptor beta chains listed next were all sequenced from one sample in a study of T-cell reconstitution after alpha-beta-depleted transplantation in children. During its preparation, the TCRbeta library received unique molecular identifiers. Each CDR3 protein is one row after TCRdb ran MiXCR on the PCR reads. This sample has 150,000 to 250,000 distinct CDR3 sequences, with 13% to 15% found just once. The sequencing used PBMCs from the stem cell graft donor, collected from the stem cell graft. The receptor source for this set is a human donor who donated a stem cell graft to a child with acute lymphoblastic leukemia.

This clonotype was observed at least ten times. The DNA of the CDR3 is TGTGCCAGCAGCTTAGTAACAGGGGTTGGTACTGAAGCTTTCTTT. The encoded protein is CASSLVTGVGTEAFF. The V call is TRBV7-8, the J call TRBJ1-1; 7 bases align to TRBD1. The V segment lost 1 base and the J segment 5 bases; nucleotides outside the gene matches: 7. The CDR3 loop spans 15 amino acids. Germline V CDR1 and CDR2: SGHVS, FQNEAQ.

Many counts were recorded for this clonotype. The rearrangement uses TRBV5-1 and TRBJ1-6; D not resolved. Trimming took 2 bases from V and 7 from J, leaving 13 bases between them. This CDR3 region has 15 residues. Germline V gives CDR1 SGHRS, CDR2 YFSETQ. This chain's CDR3 is CASSLASQRNSPLHF. In DNA, the CDR3 is TGCGCCAGCAGCTTAGCCTCACAGCGAAATTCACCCCTCCACTTT.

At least ten counts were recorded for this clonotype. V usage is TRBV25-1 and J usage is TRBJ1-3; D not resolved. Trimming cost V 3 bases and J 0 bases, with 9 bases left between them. CDR3 length: 15 amino acids. Germline loops: CDR1 MGHDK, CDR2 SYGVNS. The chain's CDR3 is CASSEWADSGNTIYF. The CDR3 DNA follows: TGTGCCAGCAGTGAGTGGGCTGACTCTGGAAACACCATATATTTT.

This clonotype was found many times. This chain links TRBV29-1 with TRBJ2-5; tentative D call: TRBD2 (6 bases). CDR3 length: 12 amino acids. V lost 2 bases, J lost 5 bases, and 9 bases lay in between. Germline V CDR1 and CDR2: SQVTM, ANQGSEA. The CDR3 sequence is CSVEFAGETQYF. CDR3 nucleotide sequence: TGCAGCGTTGAATTCGCGGGGGAGACCCAGTACTTC.

This clonotype was detected ten times or more. J is TRBJ2-3 and V is TRBV10-3; TRBD2 is a possible D gene (6 bases). V was trimmed by 5 bases and J by 5 bases, leaving 14 bases between them. This CDR3 is built from 14 residues. Germline V lookup: CDR1 ENHRY, CDR2 SYGVKD. The CDR3 loop reads CAISSGVEGDTQYF. CDR3 DNA: TGTGCCATCAGTAGCGGAGTGGAGGGAGATACGCAGTATTTT.

Many counts were recorded for this clonotype. This sequence joins TRBV12-3 or TRBV12-4 and TRBJ1-2, with 7 nucleotides matching TRBD1. V lost 2 bases and J lost 4; bases outside the gene matches: 4. This CDR3 spans 14 amino acids. CDR3: CASSLRGQAYGYTF. CDR3 DNA sequence: TGTGCCAGCAGTTTAAGGGGGCAGGCCTATGGCTACACCTTC.

This clonotype was counted only a few times. This chain links TRBV20-1 with TRBJ1-5; D may be TRBD1 (6 bases). Looked up from germline, CDR1 is DFQATT and CDR2 is SNEGSKA (reference sequence). V lost 0 bases to trimming and J lost 4 bases, with 10 bases between them. The CDR3 has 14 residues. The CDR3 DNA reads TGCAGTGCTAGAGAATCAGGGGAGAATCAGCCCCAGCATTTT. Translated, it gives CSARESGENQPQHF.

The V call is TRBV29-1, the J call TRBJ2-1; 11 nucleotides line up with TRBD2. The CDR3 extends over 14 amino acids. Per the germline V gene, CDR1 is SQVTM and CDR2 is ANQGSEA. V lost 6 bases and J lost 10; bases outside the gene matches: 11. The CDR3 DNA follows: TGCAGCGTAAGGGAACTAGCGGGAGTTTCGGAGCAGTTCTTC. Protein sequence: CSVRELAGVSEQFF.

The chain couples TRBV20-1 to TRBJ1-2; D gene uncertain. Germline loops: CDR1 DFQATT, CDR2 SNEGSKA (reference sequence). Trimming stripped 0 bases from V and 7 bases from J, with 18 bases between. This CDR3 contains 15 residues. For the CDR3, the DNA is TGCAGTGCTAGAGATGGCGGATGGATTAGAGGTGGCTACACCTTC. Translation: CSARDGGWIRGGYTF.

This clonotype was seen repeatedly, ten times or more. This chain connects TRBV10-3 to TRBJ2-3; tentatively, D is TRBD1 (5 bases). The germline gives CDR1 ENHRY, CDR2 SYGVKD. Trimming took 0 bases from V and 3 from J, leaving 13 bases between them. The CDR3 contains 16 residues. The CDR3 sequence is CAISESNQGRTDTQYF. For the CDR3, the DNA is TGTGCCATCAGTGAGTCGAACCAGGGTCGAACAGATACGCAGTATTTT.

This chain links TRBV10-2 with TRBJ2-1, with D possibly being TRBD2 (6 bases). Per germline, CDR1 WSHSY and CDR2 SAAADI. This CDR3 spans 12 amino acids. The V end was cut by 8 bases, the J end by 9 bases, with 14 bases between. CDR3 protein: CASEGGPLEQFF. CDR3 nucleotides: TGCGCCAGCGAGGGAGGACCCCTTGAGCAGTTCTTC.

The V gene is TRBV24-1, the J gene TRBJ2-2, with a weak D call TRBD1 (6 bases). The germline CDR1 and CDR2 sequences are KGHDR and SFDVKD. This CDR3 contains 14 residues. In nucleotides, the CDR3 is TGTGTTTTAAGGGACACGTCATCCACCGGGGAGCTGTTTTTT. Translation gives CVLRDTSSTGELFF.

This clonotype was picked up many times. The chain uses TRBV11-2 and TRBJ2-1; D is possibly TRBD2 (6 bases). CDR1 and CDR2 (germline): SGHAT, FQNNGV. The CDR3 extends over 16 amino acids. V was shortened by 5 bases and J by 0 bases, with 14 bases between the two germline ends. CDR3 in amino acids: CASSRFSGISYNEQFF. The CDR3 DNA reads TGTGCCAGCAGCCGGTTTAGCGGAATCTCCTACAATGAGCAGTTCTTC.

The chain is built from TRBV20-1 and TRBJ2-5, with 8 bases lining up with TRBD2. The germline gives CDR1 DFQATT, CDR2 SNEGSKA (reference sequence). The length of the CDR3 is 15 residues. In nucleotides, the CDR3 is TGCAGCGGTGGCCAGCGAGCGGGAGCCCCAGAGACCCAGTACTTC. Translated, it gives CSGGQRAGAPETQYF.

This clonotype was seen at least ten times. The chain couples TRBV20-1 to TRBJ2-3, with TRBD1 identical over 7 bases. Per the germline V gene, CDR1 is DFQATT and CDR2 is SNEGSKA (reference sequence). CDR3 length: 14 amino acids. Trimming cost V 6 bases and J 2 bases; bases outside gene matches: 8. The CDR3 protein is CSAPTGILTDTQYF. The CDR3 DNA is TGCAGTGCGCCGACAGGGATTCTCACAGATACGCAGTATTTT.

This clonotype has a handful of counts. The CDR3 sequence is CASSLDRGLLYGYTF. The CDR3 DNA reads as TGTGCCAGCAGCTTAGATCGAGGGCTGCTATATGGCTACACCTTC. V is TRBV11-2 and J is TRBJ1-2; D call uncertain. The V and J ends lost 0 bases and 5 bases respectively, with 13 bases between them. Germline CDR1 is SGHAT and CDR2 is FQNNGV. This CDR3 contains 15 residues.

Many counts were recorded for this clonotype. The chain employs TRBV10-1 and TRBJ2-5, with TRBD2 matching 9 bases. With V trimmed by 6 bases and J by 1 base, 6 bases remained unmatched. Germline V gene sequence: CDR1 WNHNN, CDR2 SYGVQD (reference sequence). The CDR3 covers 15 residues. The CDR3 spells CASSGGRVRQETQYF. The CDR3 bases are TGCGCCAGCAGCGGCGGGAGGGTACGCCAAGAGACCCAGTACTTC.

This clonotype has at least ten counts. This sequence joins TRBV6-1 and TRBJ2-7; D is perhaps TRBD2 (6 bases). The CDR3 loop spans 13 amino acids. Germline V CDR1 and CDR2: MNHNS, SASEGT. Between the trimmed V and J ends, which lost 5 bases and 6 bases, there was a span of 14 bases. CDR3 in DNA: TGTGCCAGCAGTCCCGGGACTCCCGCCGAGCAGTACTTC. It specifies CASSPGTPAEQYF.

This clonotype has at least ten counts. The chain carries TRBV28 and TRBJ2-1, with D tentatively TRBD2 (6 bases). The CDR3 covers 15 residues. The V gene lost 3 bases and the J gene lost 14 bases, with 23 bases spanning the gap. In germline, CDR1 is MDHEN, CDR2 SYDVKM. The CDR3: CASSFSFLRTKEEFF. The CDR3 coding sequence is TGTGCCAGCAGTTTCTCTTTTCTTCGGACTAAGGAAGAGTTCTTC.

This clonotype has a count of ten or more. The rearrangement uses TRBV5-1 and TRBJ1-6; tentative D call: TRBD1 (6 bases). Germline CDR1 reads SGHRS; CDR2 reads YFSETQ. The CDR3 covers 16 residues. Trimming removed 1 base from V and 0 bases from J, with 8 bases in between. CDR3 coding DNA: TGCGCCAGCAGCTTGAGGGGGAGCTCCTATAATTCACCCCTCCACTTT. This sequence encodes CASSLRGSSYNSPLHF.

The sample holds a few counts of this clonotype. CDR3 protein: CASSQGLAQGDTQYF. The CDR3 region has the DNA TGCGCCAGCAGCCAGGGACTAGCCCAGGGGGATACGCAGTATTTT. V usage is TRBV5-1 and J usage is TRBJ2-3, with TRBD2 matching over 9 bases. This CDR3 comprises 15 residues. V was pared by 4 bases and J by 6 bases, with 9 bases of the junction left unmatched. In germline, CDR1 is SGHRS, CDR2 YFSETQ.

In its sample, this clonotype was seen many times. This chain uses TRBV20-1 with TRBJ2-7, with a tentative D call TRBD2 (6 bases). CDR1 and CDR2 (germline): DFQATT, SNEGSKA (reference sequence). Trimming pared 2 bases from V and 4 bases from J, leaving 12 bases between. CDR3 length: 13 amino acids. The CDR3 sequence: CSARLTGGYEQYF. The CDR3 DNA follows: TGCAGTGCTAGACTGACCGGGGGTTACGAGCAGTACTTC.

This clonotype occurred many times. The chain combines TRBV10-3 with TRBJ1-1; perhaps TRBD1 as D (5 bases). CDR1 and CDR2 (germline): ENHRY, SYGVKD. V was trimmed by 3 bases and J by 4 bases, leaving 9 bases between them. The CDR3 covers 13 residues. This chain's CDR3 is CAISDGGVTEAFF. CDR3 DNA sequence: TGTGCCATCAGTGATGGAGGGGTCACTGAAGCTTTCTTT.

The chain carries TRBV19 and TRBJ2-7; 8 nucleotides match TRBD1. Germline CDR1 and CDR2: LNHDA and SQIVND (reference sequence). This CDR3 is 13 amino acids long. The V segment lost 8 bases and the J segment 5 bases; nucleotides outside the gene matches: 8. CDR3 in amino acids: CASREQGENEQYF. CDR3 sequence (DNA): TGTGCCAGTCGTGAACAGGGGGAGAACGAGCAGTACTTC.

This clonotype was counted many times. V and J are TRBV20-1 and TRBJ2-1; TRBD2 agrees at 9 bases. Germline V lookup: CDR1 DFQATT, CDR2 SNEGSKA (reference sequence). The CDR3 has 14 amino acids. The ends lost 0 bases at V and 8 bases at J; junction bases unmatched: 5. CDR3 bases: TGCAGTGCTAGAGACGGACTAGCGAGCTATGAGCAGTTCTTC. Protein sequence: CSARDGLASYEQFF.

This clonotype was found many times. V and J are TRBV5-6 and TRBJ1-1; 8 bases align to TRBD1. The CDR3 is made up of 14 amino acids. CDR1 is SGHDT, CDR2 YYEEEE, per germline. Trimming removed 5 bases from V and 5 bases from J; junction bases left unmatched: 8. The chain's CDR3 is CASRGQGGWTEAFF. The CDR3 nucleotides are TGTGCCAGCAGAGGACAGGGCGGGTGGACTGAAGCTTTCTTT.